Detailed here is one T cell receptor beta chain. Its antigen is not identified. It was with 60 Vbeta and 13 Jbeta primers that the PCR ran. Assay used: immunoSEQ multiplex PCR; TCRdb lists only in-frame clones, some missing. The table shows around 76,000 clones, with about four fifths occurring only once. The sample belongs to a study of cytomegalovirus exposure and HLA in healthy donors. Germline V gene data show CDR1 as SGHTA and CDR2 as FQGNSA. This CDR3 is 19 amino acids long. Trimming at V came to 2 bases and at J to 2 bases, leaving 10 bases not matched to a gene. Study observations and caveats: A later analysis associated 15,000 to 20,000 TCR beta sequences with HLA alleles at a 0.05 false discovery rate. For most TCR sequences rarity was the rule, although some public TCRs occurred in many donors. Later on, a genetic analysis was performed. It linked a missense variant in DCLRE1C with V- and J-gene trimming of TCR beta. The authors listed around 150 TCR beta chains as cytomegalovirus-associated.

The sequenced material came from PBMCs. The receptor's source is a woman aged 40 to 50 in good health and CMV-seropositive. The chain recombines TRBV7-2 with TRBJ2-6; TRBD1 aligns across 9 bases. The CDR3 here is CASSLRSGQGLAGANVLTF. DNA of the CDR3: TGTGCCAGCAGCTTAAGATCGGGACAGGGACTTGCTGGGGCCAACGTCCTGACTTTC.